The 9 T cell receptor beta chains listed next were all sequenced from one sample in a study of Ad26.COV2.S vaccination and SARS-CoV-2 variants. The method was immunoSEQ multiplex PCR; TCRdb's version includes in-frame clones alone and lacks a portion of them. The sample lists over 400,000 clones, 89% occurring once. Treatment noted: around 19 received Ad26.COV2.S at low or high dose, single or two shots; 5 received placebo; per-sample allocation not given. The samples were gathered on day 63 after the first injection of vaccine or placebo. The specimen comprised peripheral blood, sampled in a trial of Ad26.COV2.S vaccine versus placebo. The origin of the receptors is a person aged 18-65 years who received the Ad26.COV2.S COVID-19 vaccine or a placebo.

The CDR3: CASSVRVDNYGYTF. CDR3 in DNA: TGTGCCAGCAGCGTCCGCGTGGATAACTATGGCTACACCTTC. The chain combines TRBV9 with TRBJ1-2, with unresolved D. Germline-derived CDR1 and CDR2 are SGDLS and YYNGEE. Between the trimmed V and J ends, which lost 2 bases and 1 base, there was a span of 9 bases. The CDR3 runs 14 residues.

The J gene is TRBJ2-7, the V gene TRBV11-2; a possible D gene is TRBD2 (6 bases). CDR1 is SGHAT and CDR2 is FQNNGV in the germline V gene. The CDR3 runs to 13 residues. Deletions cut 5 bases from V and 2 bases from J, with 10 bases between. CDR3 residues: CASSPGSPYEQYF. In nucleotides, the CDR3 is TGTGCCAGCAGCCCCGGGAGCCCCTACGAGCAGTACTTC. Together with reference TRBV11-2 and TRBJ2-7, the CDR3 gives the full variable domain: EAGVAQSPRYKIIEKRQSVAFWCNPISGHATLYWYQQILGQGPKLLIQFQNNGVVDDSQLPKDRFSAERLKGVDSTLKIQPAKLEDSAVYLCASSPGSPYEQYFGPGTRLTVT.

The genes are TRBV15 and TRBJ2-2, with 8 bases lining up with TRBD1. The V gene end was trimmed by 3 bases and the J gene end by 3 bases; junction bases not matched to a gene: 6. The CDR3 contains 16 residues. The germline V gene encodes CDR1 LNHNV and CDR2 YYDKDF (reference sequence). The CDR3 protein is CATSSPRTGHTGELFF. Here the CDR3 DNA reads TGTGCCACCAGCAGTCCACGGACAGGGCACACCGGGGAGCTGTTTTTT.

CDR3: CASSQLPNPGANVLTF. Written as DNA, the CDR3 is TGCGCCAGCAGCCAGCTACCGAATCCTGGGGCCAACGTCCTGACTTTC. The V and J genes are TRBV4-3 and TRBJ2-6; D not resolved. Per germline, CDR1 LGHNA and CDR2 YSLEER. The V gene lost 3 bases and the J gene lost 2 bases, with 11 bases spanning the gap. The CDR3 consists of 16 residues.

In this sample, this clone turned up a few times. The CDR3 DNA is TGTGCCAGCAGCCCCGCAAGCTCCTACGAGCAGTACTTC. Its protein is CASSPASSYEQYF. The V call is TRBV5-4, the J call TRBJ2-7, with no clear D. The CDR3 is 13 amino acids. Germline lookup yields CDR1 SGHNT and CDR2 YYREEE (reference sequence). The ends were cut back, 4 bases at V and 0 bases at J, with 8 bases in the middle. Full variable domain (remainder filled in from reference TRBV5-4 and TRBJ2-7): ETGVTQSPTHLIKTRGQQVTLRCSSQSGHNTVSWYQQALGQGPQFIFQYYREEENGRGNFPPRFSGLQFPNYSSELNVNALELDDSALYLCASSPASSYEQYFGPGTRLTVT.

V gene TRBV4-2 combines with J gene TRBJ1-1; perhaps TRBD1 as D (5 bases). V lost 0 bases and J lost 10, with 15 bases in between. The germline V gene encodes CDR1 LGHNA and CDR2 YNFKEQ. This CDR3 is built from 14 residues. CDR3 loop: CASSQDMGWGLAFF. Here the CDR3 DNA reads TGTGCCAGCAGCCAAGATATGGGATGGGGGTTAGCTTTCTTT.

The rearrangement joins TRBV9 to TRBJ1-6; unclear D gene. Germline lookup yields CDR1 SGDLS and CDR2 YYNGEE. With 0 bases removed from V and 10 bases from J, the gap between germline ends came to 11 bases. CDR3 length: 14 residues. The CDR3 is CASSVASSGSPLHF. CDR3 DNA: TGTGCCAGCAGCGTAGCATCTTCGGGGTCACCCCTCCACTTT.

To note about this clone: Other nucleotide sequences from this sample produce the same CDR3. The chain employs TRBV3-1 (or the pseudogene TRBV3-2) and TRBJ1-1; no clear D gene. The germline gives CDR1 LGHDT, CDR2 YNNKEL (reference sequence). CDR3 length equals 12 residues. Deletions cut 2 bases from V and 2 bases from J, with 3 bases between. The CDR3 sequence: CASSQLNTEAFF. In nucleotides, the CDR3 is TGTGCCAGCAGCCAACTAAACACTGAAGCTTTCTTT.

The J gene is TRBJ1-2, the V gene TRBV4-1; D is possibly TRBD1 (6 bases). The CDR3 covers 15 residues. Germline V gives CDR1 MGHRA, CDR2 YSYEKL. Trimming cost V 1 base and J 6 bases, with 15 bases left between them. In nucleotides, the CDR3 is TGCGCCAGCAGCCAAGGGGTTTTAGGGGGGAATGGCTACACCTTC. Protein: CASSQGVLGGNGYTF.